The T cell receptor beta chain under discussion was sequenced for a study of blood T cell repertoires in COVID-19. As for the study in general: Collection of acute and convalescent COVID-19 samples took place in the United States, Italy and Spain. PBMCs, B-cell-depleted T cells, or T cells provided the cDNA or gDNA that made up the material.

This clone was seen a single time. The CDR3 extends over 15 amino acids. Germline CDR1 reads SGHDN; CDR2 reads FVKESK. V lost 3 bases to trimming and J lost 10 bases; unmatched junction nucleotides: 8. In the authors' methods: Estimated nucleated cell counts came from reference gene primer amplification. Measured with immunoSEQ multiplex PCR; TCRdb has only the in-frame clones, and not every one. That table gives V, J and clone size, and the DNA gave D and trimming. This table holds 150,000 to 200,000 clones, approximately 85% found once. The origin of this receptor is a woman aged 55-69 years with acute or convalescent COVID-19. Sequenced material: peripheral blood. V is TRBV14 and J is TRBJ1-6, with 8 bases identical to TRBD1. The CDR3 loop reads CASSHIDRGRSPLHF. The CDR3 DNA follows: TGTGCCAGCAGCCATATAGACAGGGGACGGTCACCCCTCCACTTT.